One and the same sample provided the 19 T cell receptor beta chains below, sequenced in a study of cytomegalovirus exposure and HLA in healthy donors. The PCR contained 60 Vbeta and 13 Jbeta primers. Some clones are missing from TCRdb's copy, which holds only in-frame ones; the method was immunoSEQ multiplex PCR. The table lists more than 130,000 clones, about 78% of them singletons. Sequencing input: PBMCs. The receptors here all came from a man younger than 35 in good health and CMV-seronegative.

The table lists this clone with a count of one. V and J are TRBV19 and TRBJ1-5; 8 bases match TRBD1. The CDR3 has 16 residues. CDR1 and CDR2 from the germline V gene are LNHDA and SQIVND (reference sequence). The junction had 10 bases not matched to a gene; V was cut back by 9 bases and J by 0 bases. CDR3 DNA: TGTGCCAGCCGAGGGACAGGAGGCTATAGCAATCAGCCCCAGCATTTT. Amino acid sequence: CASRGTGGYSNQPQHF.

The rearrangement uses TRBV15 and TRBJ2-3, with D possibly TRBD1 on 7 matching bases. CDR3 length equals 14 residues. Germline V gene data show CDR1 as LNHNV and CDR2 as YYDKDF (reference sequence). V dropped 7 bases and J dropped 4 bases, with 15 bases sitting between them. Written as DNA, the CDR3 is TGTGCCACCACCGGAGACAGGGAGGCAGATACGCAGTATTTT. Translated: CATTGDREADTQYF.

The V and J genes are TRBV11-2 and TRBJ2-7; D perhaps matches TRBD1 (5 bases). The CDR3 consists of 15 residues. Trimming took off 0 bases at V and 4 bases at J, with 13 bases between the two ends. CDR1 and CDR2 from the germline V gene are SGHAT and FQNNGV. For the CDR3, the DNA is TGTGCCAGCAGCTTAGAGGGGCCCGTGGGGTACGAGCAGTACTTC. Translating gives CASSLEGPVGYEQYF.

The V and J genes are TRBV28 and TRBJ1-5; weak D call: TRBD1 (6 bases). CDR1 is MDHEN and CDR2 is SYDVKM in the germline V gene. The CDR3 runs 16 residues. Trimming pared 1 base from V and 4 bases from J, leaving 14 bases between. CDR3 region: CASSLSSGADNQPQHF. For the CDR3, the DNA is TGTGCCAGCAGTTTATCATCAGGGGCCGATAATCAGCCCCAGCATTTT.

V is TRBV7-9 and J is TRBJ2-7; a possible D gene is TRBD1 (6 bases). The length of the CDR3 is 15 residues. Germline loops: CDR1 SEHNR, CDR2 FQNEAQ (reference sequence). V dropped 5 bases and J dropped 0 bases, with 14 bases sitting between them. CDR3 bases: TGTGCCAGCAGCCCGGGACAACCAGGCTCCTACGAGCAGTACTTC. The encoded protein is CASSPGQPGSYEQYF.

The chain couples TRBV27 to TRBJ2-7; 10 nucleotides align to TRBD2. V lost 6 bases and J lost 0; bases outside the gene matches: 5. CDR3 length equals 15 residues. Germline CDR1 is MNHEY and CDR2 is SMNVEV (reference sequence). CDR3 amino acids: CASRDRTSGSYEQYF. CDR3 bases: TGTGCCAGCAGGGATAGGACTAGCGGCTCCTACGAGCAGTACTTC.

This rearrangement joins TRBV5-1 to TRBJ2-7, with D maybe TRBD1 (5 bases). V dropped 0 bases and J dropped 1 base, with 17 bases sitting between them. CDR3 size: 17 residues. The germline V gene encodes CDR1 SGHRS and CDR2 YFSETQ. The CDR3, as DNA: TGCGCCAGCAGCTTGGGGCTGGGCAGGGTTGGATCCTACGAGCAGTACTTC. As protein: CASSLGLGRVGSYEQYF. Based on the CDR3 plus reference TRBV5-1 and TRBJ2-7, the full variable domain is KAGVTQTPRYLIKTRGQQVTLSCSPISGHRSVSWYQQTPGQGLQFLFEYFSETQRNKGNFPGRFSGRQFSNSRSEMNVSTLELGDSALYLCASSLGLGRVGSYEQYFGPGTRLTVT.

The CDR3 protein is CASSIGDSLYGYTF. The CDR3, as DNA: TGTGCCAGTAGTATTGGCGACAGTTTATATGGCTACACCTTC. The chain joins TRBV19 to TRBJ1-2; possible D gene TRBD1, 5 bases. The V end was cut by 3 bases, the J end by 5 bases, with 13 bases between. This CDR3 region has 14 residues. Germline-derived CDR1 and CDR2 are LNHDA and SQIVND (reference sequence).

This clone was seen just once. The CDR3 reads CASTPTSTNHEQYF. CDR3 bases: TGTGCCAGCACCCCGACTAGCACGAATCACGAGCAGTACTTC. The chain is built from TRBV9 and TRBJ2-7; 7 bases line up with TRBD2. CDR3 length: 14 residues. Trimming cost V 6 bases and J 5 bases; bases outside gene matches: 11. Germline values: CDR1 SGDLS, CDR2 YYNGEE.

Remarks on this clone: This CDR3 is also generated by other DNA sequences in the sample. CDR3 coding DNA: TGTGCCAGCAGCGTAGGTGGGCTAACCGGGGAGCTGTTTTTT. Translating gives CASSVGGLTGELFF. This rearrangement joins TRBV9 to TRBJ2-2, with no clear D. Germline V CDR1 and CDR2: SGDLS, YYNGEE. The V end lost 0 bases, the J end lost 5 bases, and 8 bases lay between the germline ends. The CDR3 sequence is 14 residues long.

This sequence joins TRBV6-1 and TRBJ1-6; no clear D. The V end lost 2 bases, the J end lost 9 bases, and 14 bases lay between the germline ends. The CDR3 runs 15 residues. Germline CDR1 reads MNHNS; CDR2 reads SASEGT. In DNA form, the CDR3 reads TGTGCCAGCAGTGAATTACAGTTCAGCGGTTCACCCCTCCACTTT. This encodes CASSELQFSGSPLHF.

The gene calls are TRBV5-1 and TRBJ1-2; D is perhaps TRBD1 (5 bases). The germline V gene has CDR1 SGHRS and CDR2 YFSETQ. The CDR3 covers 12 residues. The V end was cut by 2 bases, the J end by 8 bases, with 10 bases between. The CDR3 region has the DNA TGCGCCAGCAGCTTAGAAGGACAAGGCTACACCTTC. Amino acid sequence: CASSLEGQGYTF.

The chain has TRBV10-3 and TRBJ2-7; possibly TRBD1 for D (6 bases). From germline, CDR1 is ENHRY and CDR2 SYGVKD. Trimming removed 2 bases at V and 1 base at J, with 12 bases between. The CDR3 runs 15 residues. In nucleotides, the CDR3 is TGTGCCATCAGTGAGGGACAGAGGAATTCCTACGAGCAGTACTTC. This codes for CAISEGQRNSYEQYF.

CDR3 sequence (DNA): TGTGCCAGCACAATCCTGAACCGGGACAGGGGAAACTATGGCTACACCTTC. This sequence encodes CASTILNRDRGNYGYTF. This rearrangement joins TRBV5-6 to TRBJ1-2; 10 nucleotides line up with TRBD1. The V and J ends lost 6 bases and 2 bases, in that order; junction bases with no gene match: 13. The CDR3 has 17 residues. CDR1 and CDR2 (germline): SGHDT, YYEEEE.

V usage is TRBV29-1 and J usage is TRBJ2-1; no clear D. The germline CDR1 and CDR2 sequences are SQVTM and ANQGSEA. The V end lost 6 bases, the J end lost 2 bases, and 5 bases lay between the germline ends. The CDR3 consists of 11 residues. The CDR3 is CSVKPYNEQFF. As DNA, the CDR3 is TGCAGCGTAAAGCCCTACAATGAGCAGTTCTTC.

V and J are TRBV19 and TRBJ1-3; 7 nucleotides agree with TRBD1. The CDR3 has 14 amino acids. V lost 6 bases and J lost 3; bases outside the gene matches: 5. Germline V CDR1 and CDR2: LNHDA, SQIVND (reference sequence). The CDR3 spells CASSTGEYGNTIYF. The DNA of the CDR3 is TGTGCCAGTAGCACAGGGGAATATGGAAACACCATATATTTT.

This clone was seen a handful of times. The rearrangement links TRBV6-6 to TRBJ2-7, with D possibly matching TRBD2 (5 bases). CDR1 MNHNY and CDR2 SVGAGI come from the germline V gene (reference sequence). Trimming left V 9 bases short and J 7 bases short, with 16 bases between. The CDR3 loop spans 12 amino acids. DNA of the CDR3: TGTGCCAGTGGCCCTATCCGAGGGGAGCAGTACTTC. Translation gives CASGPIRGEQYF.

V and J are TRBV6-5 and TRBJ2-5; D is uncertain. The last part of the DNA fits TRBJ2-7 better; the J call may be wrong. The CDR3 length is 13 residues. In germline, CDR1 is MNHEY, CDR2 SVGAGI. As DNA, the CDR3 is TGTGCCAGCAGTTACTCAAGCGTTTACGAGCAGTACTTC. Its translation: CASSYSSVYEQYF.

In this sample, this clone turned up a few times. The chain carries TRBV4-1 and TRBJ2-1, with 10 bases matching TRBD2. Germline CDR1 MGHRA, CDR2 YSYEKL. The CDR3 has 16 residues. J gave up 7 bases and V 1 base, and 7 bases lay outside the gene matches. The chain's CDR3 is CASSQVGLAGVNEQFF. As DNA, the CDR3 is TGCGCCAGCAGCCAAGTGGGGCTAGCGGGAGTAAATGAGCAGTTCTTC.